The T cell receptor (beta chain) described here comes from a study of blood T cell repertoires in COVID-19. Study background: PBMCs, B-cell-depleted T cells, or T cells provided the cDNA or gDNA that made up the material.

V dropped 5 bases and J dropped 13; count of bases not matched to a gene: 8. The CDR3 covers 13 residues. Germline CDR1 SGHTA, CDR2 FQGNSA. Across 20 to 25 US areas, participants ranged in age from roughly 18 to 95 years. Exposed study participants had met a COVID-19 case within 2 weeks before entry. Per the authors' pipeline: Estimates of nucleated cell counts were drawn from the amplification of reference gene primers. This table comes from immunoSEQ multiplex PCR, and its TCRdb copy is limited to in-frame clones, with some not included. That table furnishes V, J and clone size, whereas the DNA furnished D and trimming. The data show some 150,000 clones, roughly 84% seen once.

The sequence derives from a woman aged 50 to 60 who had been exposed to COVID-19. The sample taken for sequencing was PBMCs or T cells enriched from blood (not recorded which). The V gene is TRBV7-2, the J gene TRBJ2-1; 10 positions match TRBD1. CDR3 bases: TGTGCCAGCAGCGTTACCCGGGACAGGGGCCAGTTCTTC. Its protein is CASSVTRDRGQFF.